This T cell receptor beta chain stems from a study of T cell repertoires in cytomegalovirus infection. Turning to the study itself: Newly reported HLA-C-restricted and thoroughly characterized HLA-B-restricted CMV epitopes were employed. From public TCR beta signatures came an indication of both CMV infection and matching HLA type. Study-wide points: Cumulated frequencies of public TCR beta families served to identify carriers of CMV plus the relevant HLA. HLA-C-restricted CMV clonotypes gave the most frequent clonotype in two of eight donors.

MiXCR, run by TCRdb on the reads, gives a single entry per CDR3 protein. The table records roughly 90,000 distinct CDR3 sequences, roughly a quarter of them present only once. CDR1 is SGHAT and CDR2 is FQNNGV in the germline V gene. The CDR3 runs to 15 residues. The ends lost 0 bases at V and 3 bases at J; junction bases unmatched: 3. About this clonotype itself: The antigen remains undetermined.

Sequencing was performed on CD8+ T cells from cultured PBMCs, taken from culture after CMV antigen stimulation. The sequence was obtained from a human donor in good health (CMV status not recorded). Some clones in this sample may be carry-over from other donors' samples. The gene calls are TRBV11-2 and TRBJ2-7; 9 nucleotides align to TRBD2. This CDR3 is CASSLEGLAFYEQYF. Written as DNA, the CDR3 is TGTGCCAGCAGCTTAGAGGGACTAGCCTTCTACGAGCAGTACTTC. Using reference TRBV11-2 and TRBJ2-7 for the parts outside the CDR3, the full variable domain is EAGVAQSPRYKIIEKRQSVAFWCNPISGHATLYWYQQILGQGPKLLIQFQNNGVVDDSQLPKDRFSAERLKGVDSTLKIQPAKLEDSAVYLCASSLEGLAFYEQYFGPGTRLTVT.